The 23 T cell receptor beta chains listed next were all sequenced from one sample in a study of Ad26.COV2.S vaccination and SARS-CoV-2 variants. As for treatment: roughly 19 received Ad26.COV2.S at low or high dose, single or two shots; about 5 received placebo; per-sample allocation not given. Sampling occurred on day 63 after the first vaccine or placebo injection. TCRdb's copy holds only in-frame clones and misses some; the assay was immunoSEQ multiplex PCR. The sample records 360,000 or so clones, about nine tenths being singletons. The sample consisted of peripheral blood, taken in a trial of Ad26.COV2.S vaccine versus placebo. The receptors were sampled from a person aged 18-60 years who received the Ad26.COV2.S COVID-19 vaccine or a placebo.

The CDR3 region has the DNA TGTGCCAGCACGGGCCGGGGCGAGGGGCAGTTCTTC. Protein product: CASTGRGEGQFF. The V gene is TRBV2, the J gene TRBJ2-1; TRBD1 or TRBD2 may be the D gene (5 bases each). This CDR3 is 12 amino acids long. Deletions cut 7 bases from V and 12 bases from J, with 16 bases between. From germline, CDR1 is SNHLY and CDR2 FYNNEI.

In its sample, this clone was seen a few times. The chain is built from TRBV7-9 and TRBJ2-7; tentatively, D is TRBD1 (5 bases). The germline V gene encodes CDR1 SEHNR and CDR2 FQNEAQ (reference sequence). The CDR3 has 15 residues. Trimming removed 3 bases from V and 3 bases from J, with 15 bases in between. CDR3 sequence reads: CASSLGYQGNYEQYF. CDR3 in DNA: TGTGCCAGCAGCTTGGGTTATCAGGGCAACTACGAGCAGTACTTC. The variable domain in full, completed from reference TRBV7-9 and TRBJ2-7, reads DTGVSQNPRHKITKRGQNVTFRCDPISEHNRLYWYRQTLGQGPEFLTYFQNEAQLEKSRLLSDRFSAERPKGSFSTLEIQRTEQGDSAMYLCASSLGYQGNYEQYFGPGTRLTVT.

The rearrangement uses TRBV2 and TRBJ2-1; possible D gene TRBD2, 5 bases. This CDR3 contains 10 residues. CDR1 is SNHLY and CDR2 is FYNNEI in the germline V gene. V dropped 4 bases and J dropped 10 bases, with 5 bases sitting between them. The CDR3: CASSAGEQFF. In DNA, the CDR3 is TGTGCCAGCAGTGCGGGGGAGCAGTTCTTC. Using reference TRBV2 and TRBJ2-1 for the parts outside the CDR3, the full variable domain is EPEVTQTPSHQVTQMGQEVILRCVPISNHLYFYWYRQILGQKVEFLVSFYNNEISEKSEIFDDQFSVERPDGSNFTLKIRSTKLEDSAMYFCASSAGEQFFGPGTRLTVL.

This clone was recorded only once. The chain combines TRBV19 with TRBJ2-3; D gene ambiguous. Between the trimmed V and J ends, which lost 7 bases and 1 base, there was a span of 12 bases. This CDR3 contains 14 residues. Germline lookup yields CDR1 LNHDA and CDR2 SQIVND (reference sequence). CDR3 amino acids: CASTCTACTDTQYF. The CDR3 region has the DNA TGTGCCAGTACTTGTACGGCCTGCACAGATACGCAGTATTTT.

The rearrangement uses TRBV19 and TRBJ2-3, with D uncertain. The CDR3 runs to 15 residues. Trimming left V 9 bases short and J 2 bases short, with 18 bases between. The V gene's germline CDR1 is LNHDA and CDR2 SQIVND (reference sequence). The CDR3 loop is CASKGNIYFTDTQYF. The CDR3 nucleotides are TGTGCCAGCAAAGGAAACATATACTTCACAGATACGCAGTATTTT.

The chain carries TRBV19 and TRBJ2-2; a possible D gene is TRBD1 (5 bases). The CDR3 consists of 16 residues. The germline V and J ends were trimmed by 5 bases and 1 base, with 14 bases remaining between them. The germline gives CDR1 LNHDA, CDR2 SQIVND (reference sequence). The DNA of the CDR3 is TGTGCCAGTAGTTTCGACGGCAGGGTGAACACCGGGGAGCTGTTTTTT. This encodes CASSFDGRVNTGELFF.

The V call is TRBV9, the J call TRBJ2-7; D might be TRBD1 or TRBD2, each matching 5 bases. Per germline, CDR1 SGDLS and CDR2 YYNGEE. CDR3 length: 15 residues. Deletions cut 4 bases from V and 2 bases from J, with 16 bases between. CDR3 region: CASSIHGDGTYEQYF. DNA for the CDR3: TGTGCCAGCAGCATACACGGGGACGGAACCTACGAGCAGTACTTC.

V usage is TRBV29-1 and J usage is TRBJ1-4, with 8 positions matching TRBD1. In germline, CDR1 is SQVTM, CDR2 ANQGSEA. With 7 bases clipped from V and 3 bases from J, the junction kept 4 bases outside the gene matches. The CDR3 is 13 residues long. CDR3 in amino acids: CSASTGANEKLFF. The CDR3 nucleotides are TGCAGCGCATCGACAGGGGCTAATGAAAAACTGTTTTTT.

The genes are TRBV3-1 (or the pseudogene TRBV3-2) and TRBJ2-1; 7 nucleotides line up with TRBD2. This CDR3 is built from 16 residues. After removal of 2 bases from V and 2 bases from J, the junction contained 6 bases not matched to a gene. Germline V lookup: CDR1 LGHDT, CDR2 YNNKEL (reference sequence). This CDR3 is CASSQTGGTTYNEQFF. Written as DNA, the CDR3 is TGTGCCAGCAGCCAAACCGGGGGGACCACCTACAATGAGCAGTTCTTC.

The V gene is TRBV23-1, the J gene TRBJ1-2; 11 positions agree with TRBD1. TRBV23-1 qualifies as an ORF whose function is uncertain. The CDR3 consists of 15 residues. The V and J ends lost 3 bases and 5 bases, in that order; junction bases with no gene match: 5. The CDR3 reads CASSHARDRGYGYTF. The CDR3 DNA sequence: TGCGCCAGCAGTCATGCCCGGGACAGGGGGTATGGCTACACCTTC.

This clone has ten or more counts. The genes are TRBV6-6 and TRBJ1-5; D is ambiguous. V was trimmed by 0 bases and J by 7 bases, leaving 13 bases between them. Germline assignment: CDR1 MNHNY and CDR2 SVGAGI (reference sequence). The length of the CDR3 is 15 residues. CDR3 coding DNA: TGTGCCAGCAGTTACTCGTCGGAAGGATTGCAGCCCCAGCATTTT. Translating it yields CASSYSSEGLQPQHF.

This rearrangement joins TRBV10-3 to TRBJ2-1; 15 positions match TRBD2. This CDR3 is 16 amino acids long. The V gene end was trimmed by 4 bases and the J gene end by 5 bases; junction bases not matched to a gene: 3. Germline V gene data show CDR1 as ENHRY and CDR2 as SYGVKD. CDR3 amino acids: CAISGTSGGADNEQFF. The CDR3 DNA follows: TGTGCCATCAGTGGGACTAGCGGGGGGGCGGACAATGAGCAGTTCTTC.

The CDR3: CASSLAAMGTGRTGELFF. CDR3 in DNA: TGTGCCAGCAGCTTGGCCGCGATGGGGACAGGACGCACCGGGGAGCTGTTTTTT. The chain uses TRBV5-6 and TRBJ2-2; TRBD1 agrees at 8 bases. Germline CDR1 and CDR2: SGHDT and YYEEEE. The CDR3 totals 18 residues. Losses at the gene ends were 0 bases for V and 4 bases for J; bases not matched to a gene: 11.

The rearrangement uses TRBV5-1 and TRBJ2-3; D gene ambiguous. Deletions cut 3 bases from V and 5 bases from J, with 7 bases between. Germline CDR1 and CDR2: SGHRS and YFSETQ. There are 12 residues in the CDR3. The CDR3 DNA sequence: TGCGCCAGCAGCTCGACGGGAGATACGCAGTATTTT. Translating gives CASSSTGDTQYF.

The rearrangement uses TRBV7-3 and TRBJ1-1; D uncertain. V lost 5 bases and J lost 1, with 8 bases in between. The CDR3 covers 13 residues. The V gene's germline CDR1 is SGHTA and CDR2 FQGTGA. CDR3 in amino acids: CASSPSSNTEAFF. DNA for the CDR3: TGTGCCAGCAGCCCTTCTTCGAACACTGAAGCTTTCTTT.

The rearrangement uses TRBV7-9 and TRBJ1-1; unclear D gene. The CDR3 covers 12 residues. V was pared by 5 bases and J by 6 bases, with 10 bases between. Germline CDR1 and CDR2: SEHNR and FQNEAQ (reference sequence). The CDR3 bases are TGTGCCAGCAGCCCAGAAATGGCTGAAGCTTTCTTT. The encoded protein is CASSPEMAEAFF.

The rearrangement links TRBV6-5 to TRBJ1-3; D unclear. The V gene lost 5 bases and the J gene lost 0 bases, with 11 bases spanning the gap. The CDR3 runs to 15 residues. Germline V gene sequence: CDR1 MNHEY, CDR2 SVGAGI. The CDR3 coding sequence is TGTGCCAGCAGTCAGCTTGCTAGCTCTGGAAACACCATATATTTT. It translates to CASSQLASSGNTIYF.

V usage is TRBV11-2 and J usage is TRBJ2-5, with 9 positions matching TRBD1. The V and J ends lost 4 bases and 5 bases, in that order; junction bases with no gene match: 5. The CDR3 runs 14 residues. The germline gives CDR1 SGHAT, CDR2 FQNNGV. CDR3 coding DNA: TGTGCCAGCAGCTCGGGACAGGGAGGGGAGACCCAGTACTTC. Its translation is CASSSGQGGETQYF. The full variable domain, its missing parts supplied by reference TRBV11-2 and TRBJ2-5, is EAGVAQSPRYKIIEKRQSVAFWCNPISGHATLYWYQQILGQGPKLLIQFQNNGVVDDSQLPKDRFSAERLKGVDSTLKIQPAKLEDSAVYLCASSSGQGGETQYFGPGTRLLVL.

The chain recombines TRBV27 with TRBJ1-6, with a tentative D call TRBD1 (6 bases). This CDR3 has 14 amino acids. Trimming took 3 bases from V and 11 from J, leaving 14 bases between them. CDR1 and CDR2 (germline): MNHEY, SMNVEV (reference sequence). CDR3: CASSLGRGVPPLHF. In nucleotides, the CDR3 is TGTGCCAGCAGTTTGGGCAGGGGAGTTCCACCCCTCCACTTT.

This clone was detected only once. J is TRBJ2-2 and V is TRBV6-6; D is tentatively TRBD1 or TRBD2 (5 bases each). The V gene's germline CDR1 is MNHNY and CDR2 SVGAGI (reference sequence). The CDR3 is 13 residues long. V lost 4 bases, J lost 6 bases, and 9 bases lay in between. CDR3 region: CASSLLGAGELFF. The DNA for the CDR3 is TGTGCCAGCAGTTTACTAGGGGCCGGGGAGCTGTTTTTT.

V and J are TRBV7-3 and TRBJ2-5, with D possibly being TRBD2 (6 bases). Between the trimmed V and J ends, which lost 5 bases and 4 bases, there was a span of 11 bases. In germline, CDR1 is SGHTA, CDR2 FQGTGA. The CDR3 is 13 amino acids. The CDR3 sequence is CASSLNGGETQYF. DNA of the CDR3: TGTGCCAGCAGCCTAAACGGGGGAGAGACCCAGTACTTC.

The chain links TRBV7-9 to TRBJ2-3; D may be TRBD2 (5 bases). Germline CDR1 and CDR2: SEHNR and FQNEAQ (reference sequence). V was cut by 5 bases and J by 4 bases, with 13 bases left in between. The CDR3 totals 14 residues. This CDR3 is CASSPLTSSDTQYF. The CDR3 DNA follows: TGTGCCAGCAGCCCCTTAACTAGTTCAGATACGCAGTATTTT.

The chain couples TRBV9 to TRBJ1-2; D unclear. V lost 4 bases and J lost 4, with 14 bases in between. Germline V gene data show CDR1 as SGDLS and CDR2 as YYNGEE. This CDR3 has 14 residues. The chain's CDR3 is CASSSGLNPYGYTF. The CDR3 region has the DNA TGTGCCAGCAGCTCCGGACTGAACCCCTATGGCTACACCTTC.